This T cell receptor (beta chain) was retrieved from a study of long-term antiretroviral therapy in people with HIV. Study-level results: At every time point, clones expanded before ART dominated the repertoire.

Note on this clone: Its target is not known.

The run of the v3.0 immunoSEQ assay was at survey level. Some clones are missing from TCRdb's copy, which holds only in-frame ones; the method was immunoSEQ multiplex PCR. Altogether roughly 16,000 clones are present, 77% being singletons, with the ten largest covering more than 14%. Looked up from germline, CDR1 is SNHLY and CDR2 is FYNNEI. This CDR3 is 16 amino acids long. V was trimmed by 3 bases and J by 2 bases, leaving 16 bases between them. This specimen consisted of unsorted PBMCs, obtained 2.1 to 2.2 years before starting antiretroviral therapy. This chain connects TRBV2 to TRBJ1-2; D is perhaps TRBD1 (6 bases). The sequence came from a man between 25 and 39 years old with HIV. CDR3 amino acids: CASSDWYREANYGYTF. The CDR3 nucleotides read TGTGCCAGCAGTGATTGGTACAGGGAGGCGAACTATGGCTACACCTTC.